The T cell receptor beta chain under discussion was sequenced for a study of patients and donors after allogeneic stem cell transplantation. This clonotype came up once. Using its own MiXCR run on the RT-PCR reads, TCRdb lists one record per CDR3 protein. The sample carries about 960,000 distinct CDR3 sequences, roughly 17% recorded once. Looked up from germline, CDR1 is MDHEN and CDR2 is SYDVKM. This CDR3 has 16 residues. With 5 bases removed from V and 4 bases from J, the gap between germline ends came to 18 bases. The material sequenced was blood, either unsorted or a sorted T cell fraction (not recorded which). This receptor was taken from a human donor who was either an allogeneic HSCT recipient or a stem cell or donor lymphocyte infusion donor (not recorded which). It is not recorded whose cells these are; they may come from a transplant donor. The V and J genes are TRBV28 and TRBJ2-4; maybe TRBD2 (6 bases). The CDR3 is CASSNRDSGRKNIQYF. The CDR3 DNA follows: TGTGCCAGCAGTAACCGGGACTCAGGGAGGAAAAACATTCAGTACTTC.